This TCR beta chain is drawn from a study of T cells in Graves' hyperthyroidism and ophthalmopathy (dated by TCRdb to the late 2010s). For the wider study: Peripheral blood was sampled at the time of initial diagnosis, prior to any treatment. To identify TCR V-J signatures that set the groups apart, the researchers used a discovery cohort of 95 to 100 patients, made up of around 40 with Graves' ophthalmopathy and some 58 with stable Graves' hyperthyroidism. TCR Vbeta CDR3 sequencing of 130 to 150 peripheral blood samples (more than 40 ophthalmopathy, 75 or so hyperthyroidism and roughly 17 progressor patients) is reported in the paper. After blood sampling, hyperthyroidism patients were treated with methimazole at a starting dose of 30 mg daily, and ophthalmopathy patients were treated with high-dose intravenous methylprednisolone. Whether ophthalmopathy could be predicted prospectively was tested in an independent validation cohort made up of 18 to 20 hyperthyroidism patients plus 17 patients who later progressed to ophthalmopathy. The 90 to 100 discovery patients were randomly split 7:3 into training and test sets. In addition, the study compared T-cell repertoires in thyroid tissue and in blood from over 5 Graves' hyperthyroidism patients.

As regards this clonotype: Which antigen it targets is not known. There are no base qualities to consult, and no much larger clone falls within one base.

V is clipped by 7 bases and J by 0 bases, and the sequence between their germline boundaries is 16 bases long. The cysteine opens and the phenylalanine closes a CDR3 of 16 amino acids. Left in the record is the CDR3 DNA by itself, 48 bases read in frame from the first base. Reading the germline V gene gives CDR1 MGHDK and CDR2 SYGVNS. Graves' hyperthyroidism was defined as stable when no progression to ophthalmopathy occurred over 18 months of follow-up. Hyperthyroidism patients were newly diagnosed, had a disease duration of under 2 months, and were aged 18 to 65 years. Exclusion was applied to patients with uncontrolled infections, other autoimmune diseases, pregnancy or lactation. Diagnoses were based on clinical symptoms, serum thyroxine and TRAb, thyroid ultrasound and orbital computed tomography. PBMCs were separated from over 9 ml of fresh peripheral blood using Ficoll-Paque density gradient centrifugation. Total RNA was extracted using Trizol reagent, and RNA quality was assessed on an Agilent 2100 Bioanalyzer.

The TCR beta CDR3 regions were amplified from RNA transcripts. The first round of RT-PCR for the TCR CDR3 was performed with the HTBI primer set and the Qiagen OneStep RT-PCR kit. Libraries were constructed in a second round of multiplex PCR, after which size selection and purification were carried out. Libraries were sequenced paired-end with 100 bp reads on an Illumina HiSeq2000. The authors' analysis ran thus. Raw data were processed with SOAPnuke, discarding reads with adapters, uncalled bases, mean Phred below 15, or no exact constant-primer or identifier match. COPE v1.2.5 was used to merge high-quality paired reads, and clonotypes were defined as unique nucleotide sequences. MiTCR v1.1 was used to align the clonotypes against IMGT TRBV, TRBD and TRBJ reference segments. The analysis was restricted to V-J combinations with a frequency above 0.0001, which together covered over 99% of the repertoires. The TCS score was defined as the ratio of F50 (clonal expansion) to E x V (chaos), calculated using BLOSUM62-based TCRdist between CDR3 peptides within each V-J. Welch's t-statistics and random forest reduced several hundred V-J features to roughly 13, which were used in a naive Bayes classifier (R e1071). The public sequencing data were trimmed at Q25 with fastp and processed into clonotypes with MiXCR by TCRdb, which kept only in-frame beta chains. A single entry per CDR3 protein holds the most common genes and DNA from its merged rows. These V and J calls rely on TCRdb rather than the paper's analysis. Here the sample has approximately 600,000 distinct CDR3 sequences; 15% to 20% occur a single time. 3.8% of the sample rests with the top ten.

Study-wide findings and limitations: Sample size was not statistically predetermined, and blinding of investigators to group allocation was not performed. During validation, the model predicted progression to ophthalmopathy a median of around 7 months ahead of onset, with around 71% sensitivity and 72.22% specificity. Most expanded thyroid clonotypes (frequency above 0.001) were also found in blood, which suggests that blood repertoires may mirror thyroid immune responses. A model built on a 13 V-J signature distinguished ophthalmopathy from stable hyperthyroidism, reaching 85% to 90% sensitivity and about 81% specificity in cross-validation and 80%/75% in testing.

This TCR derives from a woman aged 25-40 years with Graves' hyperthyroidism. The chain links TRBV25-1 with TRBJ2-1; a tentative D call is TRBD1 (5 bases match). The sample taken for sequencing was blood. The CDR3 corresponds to CASNPPGHFSYNEQFF. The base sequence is TGTGCCAGCAACCCCCCCGGACATTTCTCCTACAATGAGCAGTTCTTC.